Here is one T cell receptor beta chain with its context. Germline V gene data show CDR1 as MNHEY and CDR2 as SVGAGI. This CDR3 region has 13 residues. V lost 8 bases, J lost 5 bases, and 7 bases stayed unmatched. The sample belongs to a study of blood T cell repertoires in COVID-19. Turning to the study itself: Both acute and convalescent COVID-19 samples were obtained from the United States, Italy and Spain. T cells, B-cell-depleted T cells, or PBMCs provided the cDNA or gDNA that served as material.

Authors' processing steps: Counts of nucleated cells, estimated from reference gene primer amplification, were obtained. The method was immunoSEQ multiplex PCR; TCRdb's version includes in-frame clones alone and lacks a portion of them. Clone size and V and J calls were adopted from that table, with D and trimming inferred from the DNA. Of roughly 480,000 clones in the sample, 75% to 90% are singletons; the top ten hold approximately 0.9%. Seattle enrolled patients during active infection and tracked them longitudinally. This clonotype was sampled from a man between 18 and 29 years old with COVID-19, enrolled during active disease. The chain joins TRBV6-5 to TRBJ2-7, with TRBD1 matching over 9 bases. Sequencing was carried out using peripheral blood. The CDR3 DNA sequence: TGTGCCAGCCACCGGGACAGGGCGGACGAGCAGTACTTC. It translates to CASHRDRADEQYF.